This T cell receptor beta chain was recorded in a study of cytomegalovirus exposure and HLA in healthy donors. General study findings and limits: High sensitivity and specificity were reportedly achieved when the classifier diagnosed cytomegalovirus status.

CDR3 length: 14 amino acids. The germline V gene encodes CDR1 GTSNPN and CDR2 SVGIG (reference sequence). V shed 2 bases, J shed 1 base, and the junction held 2 bases outside the gene matches. Sequencing used immunoSEQ multiplex PCR; TCRdb keeps in-frame clones, though not all of them. Of roughly 79,000 clones in the sample, about 92% are singletons; the top ten hold 0.55% to 0.8%. In regard to this clone: The antigen is unknown.

The donors formed part of the roughly 120-subject validation cohort, distinct from the approximately 670-subject first cohort. The sequenced sample was PBMCs. The sequence was obtained from a man younger than 35 in good health and CMV-seronegative. The chain uses TRBV30 and TRBJ1-3, with 7 bases matching TRBD1. This chain's CDR3 is CAWSSGGSGNTIYF. In DNA form, the CDR3 reads TGTGCCTGGAGTTCAGGGGGTTCTGGAAACACCATATATTTT.